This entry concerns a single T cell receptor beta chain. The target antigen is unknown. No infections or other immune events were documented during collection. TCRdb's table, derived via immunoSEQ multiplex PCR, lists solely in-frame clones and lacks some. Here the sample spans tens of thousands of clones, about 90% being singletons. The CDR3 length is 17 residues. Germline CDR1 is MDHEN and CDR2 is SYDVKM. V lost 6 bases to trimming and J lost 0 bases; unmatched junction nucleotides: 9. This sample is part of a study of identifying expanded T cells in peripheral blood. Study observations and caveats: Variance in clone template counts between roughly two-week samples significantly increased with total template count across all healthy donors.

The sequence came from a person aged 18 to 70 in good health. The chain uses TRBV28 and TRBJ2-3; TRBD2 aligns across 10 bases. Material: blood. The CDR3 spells CASSPQGLAVSTDTQYF. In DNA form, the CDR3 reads TGTGCCAGCAGCCCCCAAGGACTAGCGGTTAGCACAGATACGCAGTATTTT.